The entry that follows covers one T cell receptor (beta chain) sequence. The antigen is not known. Germline values: CDR1 SNHLY, CDR2 FYNNEI. V was clipped by 2 bases and J by 4 bases; unmatched bases: 11. This CDR3 has 19 residues. During its preparation, the TCRbeta library received unique molecular identifiers. TCRdb called the PCR reads again in MiXCR, with one record for every CDR3 protein. This sample has hundreds of thousands of distinct CDR3 sequences, with around 15% found just once. The sample originates from a study of T-cell reconstitution after alpha-beta-depleted transplantation in children. Study-wide findings and caveats: From newly produced T cells came most of the T-cell counts and diversity one year after transplant. It was reported that alpha-beta T cells came from several hundred expanded graft clones (about two months after transplant).

This TCR was recovered from a male patient aged 2 to 9 who had a stem cell transplant for acute lymphoblastic leukemia, so the T cells may come from the graft donor. Material: PBMCs, mostly from graft donor cells, obtained 360 days after TCRalphabeta/CD19-depleted stem cell transplant. The chain carries TRBV2 and TRBJ2-2; 12 bases map to TRBD2. The CDR3 DNA is TGTGCCAGCAGTGAATTAGCAGTTGGACTAGCGGGATCCACCGGGGAGCTGTTTTTT. Protein: CASSELAVGLAGSTGELFF.